This T cell receptor (beta chain) originates from a study of blood T cell repertoires in COVID-19. Study-level background: COVID-19 samples from acute and convalescent phases originated in the United States, Italy and Spain.

CDR3 length: 14 amino acids. The V and J ends lost 1 base and 6 bases respectively, with 10 bases between them. Per germline, CDR1 SGHNT and CDR2 YENEEA. The repertoire was sequenced with immunoSEQ multiplex PCR; TCRdb's copy has only in-frame clones and lacks some. The profile shows about 210,000 clones, roughly four fifths of them singletons. The TCR sequence derives from a woman aged 40 to 50 with acute or convalescent COVID-19. The chain combines TRBV11-3 with TRBJ2-1; a possible D gene is TRBD1 (6 bases). Specimen: peripheral blood. The CDR3 spells CASSLGQVGNEQFF. The CDR3 coding sequence is TGTGCCAGCAGCTTAGGACAGGTAGGCAATGAGCAGTTCTTC.